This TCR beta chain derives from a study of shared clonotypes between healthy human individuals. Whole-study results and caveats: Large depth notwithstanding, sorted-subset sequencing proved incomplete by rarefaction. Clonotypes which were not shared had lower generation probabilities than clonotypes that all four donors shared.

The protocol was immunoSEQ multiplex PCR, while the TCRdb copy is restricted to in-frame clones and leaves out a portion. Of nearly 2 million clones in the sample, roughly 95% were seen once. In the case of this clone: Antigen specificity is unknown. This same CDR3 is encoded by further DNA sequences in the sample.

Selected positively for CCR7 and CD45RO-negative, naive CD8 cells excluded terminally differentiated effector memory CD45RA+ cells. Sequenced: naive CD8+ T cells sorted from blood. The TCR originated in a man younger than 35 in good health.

Written as DNA, the CDR3 is TGTGCCAGCAGTCTAGGACTAGCGGGGGGAACAGATACGCAGTATTTT. Translated: CASSLGLAGGTDTQYF. J is TRBJ2-3 and V is TRBV27; 14 bases are a match to TRBD2. This CDR3 region has 16 residues. The V gene end was trimmed by 5 bases and the J gene end by 3 bases; junction bases not matched to a gene: 4. The V gene's germline CDR1 is MNHEY and CDR2 SMNVEV (reference sequence).